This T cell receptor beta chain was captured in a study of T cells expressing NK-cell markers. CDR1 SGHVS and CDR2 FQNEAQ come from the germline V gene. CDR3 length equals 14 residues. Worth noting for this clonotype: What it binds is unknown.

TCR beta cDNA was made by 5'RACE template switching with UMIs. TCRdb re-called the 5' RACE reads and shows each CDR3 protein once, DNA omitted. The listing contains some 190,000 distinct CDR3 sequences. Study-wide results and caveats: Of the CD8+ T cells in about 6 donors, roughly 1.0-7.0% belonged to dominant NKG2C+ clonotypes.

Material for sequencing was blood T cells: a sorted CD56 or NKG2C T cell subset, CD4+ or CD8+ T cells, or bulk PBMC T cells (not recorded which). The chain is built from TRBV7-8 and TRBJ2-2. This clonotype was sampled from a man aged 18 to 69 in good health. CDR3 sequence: CASSLVANTGELFF.